The rows below give T cell receptor beta chains drawn from one sample of a study of blood T cell repertoires in COVID-19. Profiling relied on immunoSEQ multiplex PCR, and the TCRdb table lists in-frame clones only, not all of them. Altogether 100,000 to 150,000 clones are present, 88% being singletons, with the ten largest covering more than 1.5%. The sequenced material came from peripheral blood. The receptors stem from a human donor in a cohort sampled during active COVID-19. Each CDR3 is given with its conserved first and last residue. A D gene is named only where the DNA matches it firmly. Where a row states a size, it is once, few, many or the class of an expanded clone; other rows omit it.

j_call clone_size d_call v_call cdr3_aa cdr3_nt
TRBJ2-2 many TRBD2 TRBV7-7 CASSLTGTSVAGELFF TGTGCTAGCAGCTTGACAGGGACTAGCGTTGCCGGGGAGCTGTTTTTT
TRBJ2-1 - TRBD2 TRBV5-4 CASSPSGDRQFF TGTGCCAGCAGCCCGAGCGGGGATAGGCAGTTCTTC
TRBJ2-3 - TRBD1 TRBV5-1 CASRGTGGSDTQYF TGCGCCAGCAGAGGGACAGGGGGCTCAGATACGCAGTATTTT
TRBJ2-7 once TRBD2 TRBV11-2 CASSTIAGAYEQYF TGTGCCAGCAGCACAATAGCGGGGGCCTACGAGCAGTACTTC
TRBJ2-5 - TRBD1 TRBV19 CASSGTAQETQYF TGTGCCAGTAGCGGGACAGCTCAAGAGACCCAGTACTTC
TRBJ2-7 - - TRBV6-5 CASGGSSYEQYF TGTGCCAGCGGGGGGAGCTCCTACGAGCAGTACTTC
TRBJ2-1 - - TRBV5-5 CASSPRTNYNEQFF TGTGCCAGCAGCCCCCGGACAAATTACAATGAGCAGTTCTTC
TRBJ1-2 - - TRBV10-2 CASSGVGVVNYGYTF TGCGCCAGCAGTGGGGTAGGGGTCGTAAACTATGGCTACACCTTC
TRBJ2-3 once TRBD2 TRBV30 CAWRLSGNQQYF TGTGCCTGGAGATTGAGCGGGAACCAGCAGTATTTT
TRBJ1-6 - - TRBV6-5 CAGTTGVQNSPLHF TGTGCCGGAACAACAGGAGTACAAAATTCACCCCTCCACTTT
TRBJ2-5 - TRBD1 TRBV5-6 CASSHRTGVYSKTQYF TGTGCCAGCAGTCACAGGACAGGGGTGTACTCGAAGACCCAGTACTTC
TRBJ1-1 - - TRBV12-3/TRBV12-4 CASSTPAGLAFF TGTGCCAGCAGCACCCCCGCAGGGTTAGCTTTCTTT
TRBJ2-7 - - TRBV5-5 CASSYWIGDEQYF TGTGCCAGCAGTTATTGGATCGGGGACGAGCAGTACTTC
TRBJ2-2 - - TRBV2 CASSSGEMGELFF TGTGCCAGCAGTTCCGGGGAGATGGGGGAGCTGTTTTTT
TRBJ2-3 - - TRBV5-1 CASSFSSGLTDTQYF TGCGCCAGCAGCTTTAGTAGCGGACTCACAGATACGCAGTATTTT
TRBJ2-5 - - TRBV3-1/TRBV3-2 CASSRSTLRETQYF TGTGCCAGCAGCCGATCCACCTTGCGGGAGACCCAGTACTTC
TRBJ2-7 many - TRBV29-1 CSVFIEDSSYEQYF TGCAGCGTTTTTATAGAGGACAGCTCCTACGAGCAGTACTTC
TRBJ2-3 - - TRBV2 CASTSGTFSTDTQYF TGTGCCAGCACCAGCGGAACCTTTAGCACAGATACGCAGTATTTT
TRBJ2-5 - - TRBV9 CASSVSTGTQETQYF TGTGCCAGCAGCGTATCGACAGGGACTCAAGAGACCCAGTACTTC
TRBJ1-4 - - TRBV28 CASRYGVGYTREKLFF TGTGCCAGCAGATACGGGGTGGGGTATACTCGCGAAAAACTGTTTTTT
TRBJ2-7 - TRBD2 TRBV4-1 CASSLTASGSMSYEQYF TGCGCCAGCAGCCTCACTGCGAGCGGGAGCATGAGTTACGAGCAGTACTTC
TRBJ1-1 - TRBD1 TRBV3-1/TRBV3-2 CASSQHLHRGTEAFF TGTGCCAGCAGCCAACATCTACACAGGGGCACTGAAGCTTTCTTT
TRBJ2-3 - - TRBV19 CASSIFSGRTSTDTQYF TGTGCCAGTAGTATTTTCTCCGGCAGGACTAGCACAGATACGCAGTATTTT
TRBJ1-6 once - TRBV3-1/TRBV3-2 CASSQEAVYNSPLHF TGTGCCAGCAGCCAAGAAGCCGTCTATAATTCACCCCTCCACTTT
TRBJ2-7 - TRBD1 TRBV7-2 CASSLVGQERAQYF TGTGCCAGCAGCTTAGTAGGACAGGAAAGGGCGCAGTACTTC
TRBJ2-3 - TRBD2 TRBV6-1 CASSETAGERTDTQYF TGTGCCAGCAGTGAAACAGCGGGAGAAAGAACAGATACGCAGTATTTT
TRBJ1-6 - - TRBV2 CASSSYPNSSPLHF TGTGCCAGCAGCTCCTACCCCAATAGCTCACCCCTCCACTTT
TRBJ2-3 - - TRBV19 CASQGTDTQYF TGTGCCAGCCAGGGGACAGATACGCAGTATTTT